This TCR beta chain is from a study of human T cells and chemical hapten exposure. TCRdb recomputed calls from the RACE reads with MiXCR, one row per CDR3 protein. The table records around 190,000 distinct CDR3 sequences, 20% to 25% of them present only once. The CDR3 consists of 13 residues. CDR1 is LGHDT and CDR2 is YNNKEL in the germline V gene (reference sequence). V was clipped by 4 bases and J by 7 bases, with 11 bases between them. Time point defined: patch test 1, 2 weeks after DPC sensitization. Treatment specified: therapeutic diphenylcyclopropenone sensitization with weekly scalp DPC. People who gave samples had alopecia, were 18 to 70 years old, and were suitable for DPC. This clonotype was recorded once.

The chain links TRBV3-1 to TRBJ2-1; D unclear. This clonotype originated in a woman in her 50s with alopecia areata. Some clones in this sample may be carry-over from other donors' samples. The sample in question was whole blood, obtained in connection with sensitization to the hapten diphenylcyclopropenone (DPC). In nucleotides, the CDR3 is TGTGCCAGCAGCCGCGCGCCACTGAATGAGCAGTTCTTC. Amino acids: CASSRAPLNEQFF.